The present TCR beta chain was sequenced within a study of cytomegalovirus exposure and HLA in healthy donors. The PCR contained 60 Vbeta and 13 Jbeta primers. This table comes from immunoSEQ multiplex PCR, and its TCRdb copy is limited to in-frame clones, with some not included. The repertoire consists of approximately 140,000 clones, with roughly 72% occurring once and the leading ten covering around 2%. This CDR3 has 14 amino acids. V trimming: 7 bases; J trimming: 9 bases; junction bases outside the gene matches: 8. Germline-derived CDR1 and CDR2 are SNHLY and FYNNEI. Study-level points and caveats: Equally common other TCR beta chains were less clonally expanded than HLA-associated ones, a later analysis found.

As to this clone: Its antigen remains unknown.

Sample: PBMCs. The receptor comes from a woman between 50 and 59 years old in good health and CMV-seronegative. The rearrangement links TRBV2 to TRBJ2-1, with TRBD2 identical over 11 bases. This chain's CDR3 is CASTKTSGNGEQFF. The CDR3 nucleotides read TGTGCCAGCACGAAGACTAGCGGGAATGGTGAGCAGTTCTTC.